This TCR beta chain is drawn from a study of sequential checkpoint blockade in melanoma. V lost 4 bases and J lost 4; bases outside the gene matches: 7. This CDR3 has 14 residues. Germline lookup yields CDR1 SGHRS and CDR2 YFSETQ. This clone was seen just once. The treatment is: randomized to nivolumab then ipilimumab (arm A) or the reverse (arm B). The table came from immunoSEQ multiplex PCR; TCRdb's copy has only in-frame clones and leaves some out. This table has 30,000 to 45,000 clones, approximately 90% appearing once. The clonotype comes from a human donor with melanoma. Sequenced material: CD8+ T cells sorted from blood (inferred from file names), taken from a patient given nivolumab and ipilimumab in sequence. This rearrangement joins TRBV5-1 to TRBJ1-1; 7 nucleotides line up with TRBD1. This chain's CDR3 is CASSPSAGGTEAFF. In DNA form, the CDR3 reads TGCGCCAGCAGCCCTTCGGCAGGGGGCACTGAAGCTTTCTTT.